One sample yielded the 18 T cell receptor beta chains listed below, sequenced in a study of blood T cell repertoires in COVID-19. Repertoires were generated with immunoSEQ multiplex PCR, while TCRdb's copy carries only in-frame clones and drops some. The sample consists of a few hundred thousand clones, around 87% of them appearing once. Sequenced sample: PBMCs or T cells enriched from blood (not recorded which). The receptors shown here come from a middle-aged man in a cohort exposed to, infected with or recovered from COVID-19 (not recorded which).

The chain joins TRBV10-3 to TRBJ1-1, with TRBD1 identical over 7 bases. Germline-derived CDR1 and CDR2 are ENHRY and SYGVKD. Trimming cost V 2 bases and J 2 bases; bases outside gene matches: 5. CDR3 size: 15 residues. CDR3: CAISEGDSGNTEAFF. The CDR3 bases are TGTGCCATCAGTGAGGGGGACAGTGGCAACACTGAAGCTTTCTTT.

The chain recombines TRBV19 with TRBJ2-1; perhaps D is TRBD1 or TRBD2 (10 bases each). V lost 4 bases to trimming and J lost 9 bases, with 31 bases between them. CDR3 size: 19 residues. Germline CDR1 LNHDA, CDR2 SQIVND (reference sequence). CDR3 loop: CASSNRDRGVLAGVREQFF. The DNA for the CDR3 is TGTGCCAGTAGTAACCGGGACAGGGGAGTCCTAGCGGGAGTCCGTGAGCAGTTCTTC.

V gene TRBV5-6 combines with J gene TRBJ2-2, with TRBD2 identical over 8 bases. This CDR3 has 15 amino acids. CDR1 is SGHDT and CDR2 is YYEEEE in the germline V gene. Trimming at V came to 4 bases and at J to 4 bases, leaving 6 bases not matched to a gene. The CDR3 here is CASSETGRVTGELFF. The CDR3 DNA reads TGTGCCAGCAGCGAGACCGGGAGGGTCACCGGGGAGCTGTTTTTT.

The chain employs TRBV19 and TRBJ1-5; 9 bases map to TRBD1. Germline V gene lookup returns CDR1 LNHDA and CDR2 SQIVND (reference sequence). The V and J ends lost 4 bases and 8 bases, in that order; junction bases with no gene match: 9. The CDR3 has 15 residues. The CDR3 bases are TGTGCCAGTAGTACAAACAGGGGGCGGGTGGAGCCCCAGCATTTT. Amino acid sequence: CASSTNRGRVEPQHF.

The chain is built from TRBV4-1 and TRBJ2-4, with 10 nucleotides matching TRBD2. The germline V gene encodes CDR1 MGHRA and CDR2 YSYEKL. The junction had 12 bases not matched to a gene; V was cut back by 4 bases and J by 6 bases. The CDR3 is 17 residues long. The DNA for the CDR3 is TGCGCCAGCAGCCGCGACACCCAGCGGGAGGGCCCAAACATTCAGTACTTC. Protein: CASSRDTQREGPNIQYF.

The V call is TRBV19, the J call TRBJ1-1; D gene ambiguous. The CDR3 extends over 13 amino acids. Looked up from germline, CDR1 is LNHDA and CDR2 is SQIVND (reference sequence). V was clipped by 2 bases and J by 2 bases, with 6 bases between them. The CDR3 loop is CASSITANTEAFF. The DNA of the CDR3 is TGTGCCAGTAGTATAACAGCCAACACTGAAGCTTTCTTT.

The rearrangement uses TRBV4-2 and TRBJ2-6; weak D call: TRBD1 (5 bases). The CDR3 is made up of 20 amino acids. Trimming pared 0 bases from V and 4 bases from J, leaving 22 bases between. Germline loops: CDR1 LGHNA, CDR2 YNFKEQ. Written as DNA, the CDR3 is TGTGCCAGCAGCCAAGAACCTCCTAGACAGCTTATACTGGGGGCCAACGTCCTGACTTTC. Residues: CASSQEPPRQLILGANVLTF.

The chain links TRBV11-2 to TRBJ1-3, with 9 positions matching TRBD1. CDR1 is SGHAT, CDR2 FQNNGV, per germline. V dropped 4 bases and J dropped 3; count of bases not matched to a gene: 7. The CDR3 runs 16 residues. For the CDR3, the DNA is TGTGCCAGCAGCTGGGGACAGGGAGACCTTGGAAACACCATATATTTT. Translated: CASSWGQGDLGNTIYF.

The V and J genes are TRBV7-2 and TRBJ1-1, with TRBD1 matching over 8 bases. The germline CDR1 and CDR2 sequences are SGHTA and FQGNSA. J gave up 9 bases and V 1 base, and 10 bases lay outside the gene matches. The CDR3 sequence is 15 residues long. Here the CDR3 reads CASSLERHTGGQAFF. In DNA, the CDR3 is TGTGCCAGCAGCTTAGAAAGACACACAGGGGGACAAGCTTTCTTT. Supplemented by reference TRBV7-2 and TRBJ1-1, the full variable domain reads GAGVSQSPSNKVTEKGKDVELRCDPISGHTALYWYRQSLGQGLEFLIYFQGNSAPDKSGLPSDRFSAERTGGSVSTLTIQRTQQEDSAVYLCASSLERHTGGQAFFGQGTRLTVV.

This clone appeared a few times. The chain is built from TRBV27 and TRBJ2-4, with 7 bases aligning to TRBD1. V trimming: 5 bases; J trimming: 3 bases; junction bases outside the gene matches: 16. CDR1 and CDR2 from the germline V gene are MNHEY and SMNVEV (reference sequence). The CDR3 length is 18 residues. Here the CDR3 reads CASSPRTGTRFGKNIQYF. The CDR3 DNA reads TGTGCCAGCAGTCCTCGGACAGGAACTAGATTTGGCAAAAACATTCAGTACTTC.

This sequence joins TRBV10-3 and TRBJ1-2, with D perhaps TRBD1 (6 bases). There are 15 residues in the CDR3. Germline CDR1 and CDR2: ENHRY and SYGVKD. The V gene lost 2 bases and the J gene lost 8 bases, with 18 bases spanning the gap. DNA of the CDR3: TGTGCCATCAGTGAGCCCCCAGTGGGGGCCGGGGGCTACACCTTC. It yields the protein CAISEPPVGAGGYTF.

V and J are TRBV19 and TRBJ2-1; D call uncertain. This CDR3 is built from 13 residues. Trimming took off 6 bases at V and 6 bases at J, with 12 bases between the two ends. Germline V gene sequence: CDR1 LNHDA, CDR2 SQIVND (reference sequence). The CDR3 nucleotides read TGTGCCAGTAGCCTACAGCACATCAATGAGCAGTTCTTC. Its protein is CASSLQHINEQFF.

The chain uses TRBV6-6 and TRBJ2-7; no clear D gene. This CDR3 region has 13 residues. Germline CDR1 reads MNHNY; CDR2 reads SVGAGI (reference sequence). V dropped 10 bases and J dropped 2 bases, with 15 bases sitting between them. The CDR3 DNA sequence: TGTGCCACCCGAACATCTGCGGCCTACGAGCAGTACTTC. It specifies CATRTSAAYEQYF.

The chain joins TRBV7-9 to TRBJ1-3; no clear D. Trimming removed 3 bases at V and 4 bases at J, with 7 bases between. This CDR3 region has 13 residues. Germline CDR1 and CDR2: SEHNR and FQNEAQ (reference sequence). The CDR3 nucleotides are TGTGCCAGCAGCTTCACTTCAGGAAACACCATATATTTT. Translating gives CASSFTSGNTIYF. The entire variable domain, with the rest obtained from reference TRBV7-9 and TRBJ1-3, is as follows: DTGVSQNPRHKITKRGQNVTFRCDPISEHNRLYWYRQTLGQGPEFLTYFQNEAQLEKSRLLSDRFSAERPKGSFSTLEIQRTEQGDSAMYLCASSFTSGNTIYFGEGSWLTVV.

The chain couples TRBV6-1 to TRBJ1-2; maybe TRBD1 (6 bases). Germline CDR1 and CDR2: MNHNS and SASEGT. This CDR3 is built from 21 residues. Between the trimmed V and J ends, which lost 1 base and 2 bases, there was a span of 29 bases. The CDR3 region has the DNA TGTGCCAGCAGTGAAGGATTTCCCACCCGGTACAGGGTTTCCCGAAACTATGGCTACACCTTC. Protein: CASSEGFPTRYRVSRNYGYTF.

The rearrangement uses TRBV29-1 and TRBJ2-2; the match to TRBD2 covers 7 bases. The V gene's germline CDR1 is SQVTM and CDR2 ANQGSEA. The CDR3 is 13 amino acids. The ends lost 5 bases at V and 6 bases at J; junction bases unmatched: 6. The CDR3 DNA follows: TGCAGCGTTATGGTGGGAGGGCCCGGGGAGCTGTTTTTT. Its translation: CSVMVGGPGELFF.

This sequence joins TRBV30 and TRBJ2-3, with 8 bases identical to TRBD2. Germline CDR1 is GTSNPN and CDR2 is SVGIG (reference sequence). The CDR3 covers 15 residues. Trimming cost V 1 base and J 9 bases; bases outside gene matches: 12. For the CDR3, the DNA is TGTGCCTGGAGTGGGGAGCGGGAGTTCTTTGAGACGCAGTATTTT. Its translation: CAWSGEREFFETQYF.

This chain joins TRBV19 and TRBJ2-1, with D perhaps matching TRBD2 (5 bases). The CDR3 runs to 17 residues. The V and J ends lost 3 bases and 7 bases respectively, with 22 bases between them. The V gene's germline CDR1 is LNHDA and CDR2 SQIVND (reference sequence). The CDR3: CASSIVLRGSYNNEQFF. CDR3 sequence (DNA): TGTGCCAGTAGTATTGTCTTGAGAGGGAGTTACAATAATGAGCAGTTCTTC.